This TCR beta chain was recorded in a study of regulatory T cells in long-lasting Graves disease. This clonotype was found many times. Between the trimmed V and J ends, which lost 0 bases and 6 bases, there was a span of 13 bases. Germline V lookup: CDR1 SGDLS, CDR2 YYNGEE. This CDR3 has 14 amino acids. Noted time point: newly diagnosed GD, antithyroid drugs for less than 3 months. Following extraction of RNA from PBMCs, that RNA was used to make the TCR library. HTBI primers from iRepertoire and Arm-PCR of CDR3 regions yielded the TCR beta libraries. TCRdb independently ran MiXCR on the multiplex PCR reads; one entry per CDR3 protein. Of hundreds of thousands of distinct CDR3 sequences in the sample, approximately 12% were seen once. The sample also formed part of further work on T cells in Graves' hyperthyroidism and ophthalmopathy. Turning to that study: The definition of stable Graves' hyperthyroidism was no ophthalmopathy progression within 18 months. Subjects aged 18 to 65 presented with newly diagnosed hyperthyroidism of less than 2 months' duration. In the first-round RT-PCR of the TCR CDR3, the HTBI primer set was used.

Sample: peripheral blood mononuclear cells (PBMCs), taken at new diagnosis, from a patient treated with antithyroid drugs. J is TRBJ2-7 and V is TRBV9, with D perhaps TRBD2 (7 bases). This sequence was found in a woman in her 30s with Graves disease. The CDR3 is CASSVEGGVGEQYF. CDR3 bases: TGTGCCAGCAGCGTAGAGGGGGGGGTGGGCGAGCAGTACTTC.